This T cell receptor (beta chain) was profiled in a study of shared clonotypes between healthy human individuals. Naive CD8 populations comprised CD45RO-negative cells positively selected for CCR7, excluding terminally differentiated effector memory CD45RA+ cells. Clones were sequenced by immunoSEQ multiplex PCR, and TCRdb holds only the in-frame ones, with some missing. Counted here are some 2.1 million clones, roughly 93% occurring once; the ten biggest clones make up approximately 1.6%. The germline V gene has CDR1 LNHDA and CDR2 SQIVND (reference sequence). The ends were cut back, 5 bases at V and 1 base at J, with 18 bases in the middle. CDR3 length: 16 residues.

The chain carries TRBV19 and TRBJ2-7; the D gene is possibly TRBD1 (6 bases). The clonotype was recovered from a young man in good health. Some clones in this sample may be carry-over from other donors' samples. The sequenced material came from naive CD8+ T cells from PBMCs. The CDR3 loop reads CASSLRQDPFSYEQYF. The CDR3 nucleotides read TGTGCCAGTAGTCTAAGACAGGACCCGTTTTCCTACGAGCAGTACTTC.